This T cell receptor beta chain was captured by sequencing in a study of metastatic and nonmetastatic thyroid tumors (dated by TCRdb to the early 2020s). With respect to the entire study: Repertoires from peripheral blood and from tumor or nodule tissue samples of malignant and benign thyroid patients were compared. Overall study results and their limits: In both blood and tumor samples, malignant tumors were reported to have significantly higher TCR beta diversity than benign nodules.

None of the patients had been given any treatment before thyroid surgery. Using T-cell receptor beta sequencing, the study looked back at clinical samples from patients collected from about 2012 to 2018. Preparation of the library involved PCR. The sample was run on an Illumina HiSeq 4000. The TCR beta-chain CDR3 region of each patient was profiled by high-throughput sequencing. On the authors' methods: The researchers built a classifier to tell apart papillary thyroid cancer patients with distant metastasis, based on CDR3 differences among clinicopathological groups. The Shannon index was used to measure repertoire diversity, and the Morisita-Horn index was used to measure how similar tumor and blood repertoires were. The public reads were reanalyzed by TCRdb: fastp trimming at Q25, MiXCR alignment, in-frame beta chains only. The V and J calls, along with clone size, are taken from TCRdb and not from the paper's own processing. This sample is represented by about 52,000 clones; about 15% of them were singletons. Around 3% of the sample is held by the ten biggest clonotypes.

Trimmed from V: 8 bases; trimmed from J: 3 bases; junction bases lacking a gene match: 3. The germline V gene (reference sequence) supplies CDR1 LGHDT and CDR2 YNNKEL. Reading from cysteine to phenylalanine, the CDR3 counts 12 amino acids. This entry keeps only the CDR3 DNA: 36 bases, framed from base 1. This clone was detected many times. No cognate antigen has been identified for it. Within one base of it there is no much larger clone, and no base qualities were kept. Sequencing was carried out using blood. The chain uses TRBV3-1 and TRBJ1-1, with 7 middle bases fitting TRBD1. This receptor was obtained from a female donor with papillary thyroid cancer or a benign thyroid nodule (not recorded which). Some clones in this sample may be carry-over from other donors' samples. This receptor has the CDR3 CASQGEHTEAFF. The nucleotide sequence is TGTGCCAGCCAGGGGGAGCACACTGAAGCTTTCTTT.